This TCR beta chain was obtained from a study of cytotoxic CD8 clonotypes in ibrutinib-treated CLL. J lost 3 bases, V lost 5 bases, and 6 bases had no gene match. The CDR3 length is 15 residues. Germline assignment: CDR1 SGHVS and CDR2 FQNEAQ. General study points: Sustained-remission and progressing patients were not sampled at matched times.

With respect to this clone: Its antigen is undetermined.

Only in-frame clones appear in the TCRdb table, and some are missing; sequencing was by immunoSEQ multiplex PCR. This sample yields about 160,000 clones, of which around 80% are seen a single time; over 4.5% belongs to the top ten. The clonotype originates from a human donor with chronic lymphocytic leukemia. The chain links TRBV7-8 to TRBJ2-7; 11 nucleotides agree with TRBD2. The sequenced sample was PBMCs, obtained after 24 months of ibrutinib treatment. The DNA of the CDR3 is TGTGCCAGCAGCACTAGGACTAGCGGGTACTACGAGCAGTACTTC. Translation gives CASSTRTSGYYEQYF.